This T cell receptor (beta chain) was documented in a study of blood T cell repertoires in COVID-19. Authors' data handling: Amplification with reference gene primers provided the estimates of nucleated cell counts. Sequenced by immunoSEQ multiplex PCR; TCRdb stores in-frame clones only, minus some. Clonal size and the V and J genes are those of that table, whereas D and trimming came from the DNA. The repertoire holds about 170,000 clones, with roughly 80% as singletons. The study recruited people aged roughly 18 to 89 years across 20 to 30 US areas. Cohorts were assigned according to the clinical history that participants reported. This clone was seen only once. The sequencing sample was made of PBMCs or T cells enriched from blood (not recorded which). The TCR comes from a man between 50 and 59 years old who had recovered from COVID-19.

The CDR3 DNA sequence: TGTGCCAGTAGTATAGGGGACAGGGTTAATTCACCCCTCCACTTT. Translating gives CASSIGDRVNSPLHF. V usage is TRBV19 and J usage is TRBJ1-6; 9 bases are a match to TRBD1. There are 15 residues in the CDR3. Per the germline V gene, CDR1 is LNHDA and CDR2 is SQIVND (reference sequence). V lost 1 base and J lost 6; bases outside the gene matches: 1.